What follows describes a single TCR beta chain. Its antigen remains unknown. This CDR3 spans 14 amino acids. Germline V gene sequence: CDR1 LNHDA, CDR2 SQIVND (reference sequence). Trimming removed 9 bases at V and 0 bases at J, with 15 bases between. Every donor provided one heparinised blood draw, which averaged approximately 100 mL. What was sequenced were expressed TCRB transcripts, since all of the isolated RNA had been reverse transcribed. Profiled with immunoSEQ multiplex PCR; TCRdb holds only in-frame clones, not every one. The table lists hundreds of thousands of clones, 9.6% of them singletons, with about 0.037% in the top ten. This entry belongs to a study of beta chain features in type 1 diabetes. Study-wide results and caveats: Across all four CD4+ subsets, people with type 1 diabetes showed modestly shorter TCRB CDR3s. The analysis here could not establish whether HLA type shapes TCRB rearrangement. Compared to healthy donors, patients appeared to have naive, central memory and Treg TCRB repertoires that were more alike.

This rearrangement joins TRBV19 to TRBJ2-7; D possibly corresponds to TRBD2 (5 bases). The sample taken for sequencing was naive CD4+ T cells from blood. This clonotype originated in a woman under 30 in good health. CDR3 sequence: CARPGVALSYEQYF. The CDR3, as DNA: TGTGCCAGGCCCGGGGTAGCCCTCTCCTACGAGCAGTACTTC.